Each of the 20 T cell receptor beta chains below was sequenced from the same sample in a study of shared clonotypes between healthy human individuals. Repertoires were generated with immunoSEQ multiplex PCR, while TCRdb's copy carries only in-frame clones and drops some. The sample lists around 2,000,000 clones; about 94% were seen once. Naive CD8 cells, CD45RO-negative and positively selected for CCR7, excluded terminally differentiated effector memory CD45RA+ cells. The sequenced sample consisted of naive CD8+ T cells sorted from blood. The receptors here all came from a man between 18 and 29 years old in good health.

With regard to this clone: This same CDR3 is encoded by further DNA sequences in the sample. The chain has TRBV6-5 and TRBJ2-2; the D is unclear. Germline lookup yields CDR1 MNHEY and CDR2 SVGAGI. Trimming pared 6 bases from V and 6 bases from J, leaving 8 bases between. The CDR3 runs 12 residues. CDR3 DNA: TGTGCCAGCAGCCCATACGCCGGGGAGCTGTTTTTT. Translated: CASSPYAGELFF.

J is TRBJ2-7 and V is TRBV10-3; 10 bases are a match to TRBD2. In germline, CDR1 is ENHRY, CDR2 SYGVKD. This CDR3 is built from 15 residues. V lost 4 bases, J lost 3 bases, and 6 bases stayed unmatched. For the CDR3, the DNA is TGTGCCATCAGTGTAGCTAGCGGGGGATTCTACGAGCAGTACTTC. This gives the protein CAISVASGGFYEQYF.

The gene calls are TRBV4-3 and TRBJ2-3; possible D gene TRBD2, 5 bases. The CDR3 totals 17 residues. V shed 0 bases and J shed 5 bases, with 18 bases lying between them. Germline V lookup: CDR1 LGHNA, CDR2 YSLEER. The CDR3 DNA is TGCGCCAGCAGCCAAGACACCGCGGGTGTAGGGTTAGATACGCAGTATTTT. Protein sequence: CASSQDTAGVGLDTQYF.

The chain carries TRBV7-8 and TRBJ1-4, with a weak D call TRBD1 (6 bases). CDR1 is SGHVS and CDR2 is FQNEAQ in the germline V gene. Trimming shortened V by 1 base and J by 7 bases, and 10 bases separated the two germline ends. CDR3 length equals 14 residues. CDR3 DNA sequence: TGTGCCAGCAGCTTAGAACAGGGCGGTGAAAAACTGTTTTTT. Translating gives CASSLEQGGEKLFF.

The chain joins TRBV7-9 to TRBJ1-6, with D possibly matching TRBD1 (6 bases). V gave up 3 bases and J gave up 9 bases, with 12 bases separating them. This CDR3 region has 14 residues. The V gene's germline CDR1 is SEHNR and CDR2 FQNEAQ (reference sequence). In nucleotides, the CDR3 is TGTGCCAGCAGCTTCTCAGGGGACGGTTCACCCCTCCACTTT. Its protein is CASSFSGDGSPLHF.

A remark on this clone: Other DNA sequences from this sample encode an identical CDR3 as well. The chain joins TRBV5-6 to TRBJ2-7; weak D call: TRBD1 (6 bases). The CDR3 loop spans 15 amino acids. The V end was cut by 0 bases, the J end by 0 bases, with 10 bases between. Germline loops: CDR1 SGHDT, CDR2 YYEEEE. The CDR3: CASSLGRGSSYEQYF. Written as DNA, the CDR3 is TGTGCCAGCAGCTTGGGCAGGGGAAGCTCCTACGAGCAGTACTTC.

The CDR3 loop is CASSEWMYNEQFF. The CDR3 bases are TGTGCCAGCAGTGAATGGATGTACAATGAGCAGTTCTTC. This rearrangement joins TRBV25-1 to TRBJ2-1; D gene ambiguous. Germline CDR1 reads MGHDK; CDR2 reads SYGVNS. V dropped 1 base and J dropped 4 bases, with 5 bases sitting between them. CDR3 length: 13 residues.

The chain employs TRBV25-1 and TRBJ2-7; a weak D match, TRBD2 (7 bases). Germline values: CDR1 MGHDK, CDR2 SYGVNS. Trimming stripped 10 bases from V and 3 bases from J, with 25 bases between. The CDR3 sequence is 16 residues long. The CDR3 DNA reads TGTGCCACCTCAGCCCGGGGGCGGGAGCGGGACTACGAGCAGTACTTC. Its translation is CATSARGRERDYEQYF.

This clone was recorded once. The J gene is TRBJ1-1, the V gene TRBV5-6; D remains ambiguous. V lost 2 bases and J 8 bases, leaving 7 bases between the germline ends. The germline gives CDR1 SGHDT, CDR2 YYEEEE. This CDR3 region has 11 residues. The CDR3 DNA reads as TGTGCCAGCAGCTTTGGAATGGAAGCTTTCTTT. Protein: CASSFGMEAFF.

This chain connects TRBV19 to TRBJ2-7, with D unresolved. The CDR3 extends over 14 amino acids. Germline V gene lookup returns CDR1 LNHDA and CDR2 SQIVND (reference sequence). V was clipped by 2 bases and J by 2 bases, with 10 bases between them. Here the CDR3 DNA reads TGTGCCAGTAGTATACGGCCTGGAACCTACGAGCAGTACTTC. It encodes CASSIRPGTYEQYF.

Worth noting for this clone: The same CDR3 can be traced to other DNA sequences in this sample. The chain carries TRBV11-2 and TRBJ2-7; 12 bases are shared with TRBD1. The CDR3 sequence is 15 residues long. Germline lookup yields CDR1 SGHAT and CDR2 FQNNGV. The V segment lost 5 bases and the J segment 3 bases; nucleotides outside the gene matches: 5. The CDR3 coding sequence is TGTGCCAGCAGCCTCGGGACAGGGGGCTTCTACGAGCAGTACTTC. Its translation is CASSLGTGGFYEQYF.

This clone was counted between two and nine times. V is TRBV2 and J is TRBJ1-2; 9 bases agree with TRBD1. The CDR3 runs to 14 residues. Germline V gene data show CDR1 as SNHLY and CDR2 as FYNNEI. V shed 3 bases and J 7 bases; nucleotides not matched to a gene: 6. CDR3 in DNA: TGTGCCAGCAGTGAGGGACAGGGAGTCGGTGGCTACACCTTC. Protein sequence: CASSEGQGVGGYTF. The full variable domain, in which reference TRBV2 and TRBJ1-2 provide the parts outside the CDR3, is EPEVTQTPSHQVTQMGQEVILRCVPISNHLYFYWYRQILGQKVEFLVSFYNNEISEKSEIFDDQFSVERPDGSNFTLKIRSTKLEDSAMYFCASSEGQGVGGYTFGSGTRLTVV.

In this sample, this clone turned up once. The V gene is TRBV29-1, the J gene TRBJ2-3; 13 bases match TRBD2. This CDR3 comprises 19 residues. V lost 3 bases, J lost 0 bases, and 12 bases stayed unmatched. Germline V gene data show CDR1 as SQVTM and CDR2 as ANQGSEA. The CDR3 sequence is CSVDDRLAGGSASTDTQYF. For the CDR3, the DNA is TGCAGCGTTGACGATAGACTAGCGGGAGGCAGTGCTAGCACAGATACGCAGTATTTT.

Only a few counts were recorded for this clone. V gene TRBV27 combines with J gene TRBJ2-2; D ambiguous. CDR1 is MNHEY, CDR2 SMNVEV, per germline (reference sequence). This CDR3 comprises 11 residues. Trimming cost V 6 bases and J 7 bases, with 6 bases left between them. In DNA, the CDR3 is TGTGCCAGCAGGGAGTACGGGGAGCTGTTTTTT. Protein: CASREYGELFF.

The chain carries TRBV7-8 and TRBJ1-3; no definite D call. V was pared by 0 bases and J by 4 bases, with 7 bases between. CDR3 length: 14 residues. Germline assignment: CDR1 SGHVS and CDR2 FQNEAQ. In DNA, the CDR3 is TGTGCCAGCAGCTTAGCTGGGGTAGGAAACACCATATATTTT. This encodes CASSLAGVGNTIYF.

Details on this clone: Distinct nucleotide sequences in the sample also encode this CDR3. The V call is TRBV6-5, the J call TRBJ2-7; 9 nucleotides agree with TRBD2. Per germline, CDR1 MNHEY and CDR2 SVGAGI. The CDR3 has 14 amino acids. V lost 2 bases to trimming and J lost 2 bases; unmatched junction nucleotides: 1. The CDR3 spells CASSYVAGAYEQYF. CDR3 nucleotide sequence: TGTGCCAGCAGTTACGTAGCGGGAGCCTACGAGCAGTACTTC.

In DNA, the CDR3 is TGTGCCAGCAGTGTGGGTGATAACTATGGCTACACCTTC. It specifies CASSVGDNYGYTF. The rearrangement uses TRBV25-1 and TRBJ1-2; D gene ambiguous. The CDR3 consists of 13 residues. CDR1 and CDR2 (germline): MGHDK, SYGVNS. V was clipped by 4 bases and J by 1 base, with 7 bases between them.

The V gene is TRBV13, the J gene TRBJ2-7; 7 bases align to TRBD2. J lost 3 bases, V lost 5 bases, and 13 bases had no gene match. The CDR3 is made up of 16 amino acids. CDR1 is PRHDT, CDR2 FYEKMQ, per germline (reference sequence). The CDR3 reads CASSLRRSGESYEQYF. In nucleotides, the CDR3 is TGTGCCAGCAGCCTAAGGCGGAGCGGGGAGAGCTACGAGCAGTACTTC.

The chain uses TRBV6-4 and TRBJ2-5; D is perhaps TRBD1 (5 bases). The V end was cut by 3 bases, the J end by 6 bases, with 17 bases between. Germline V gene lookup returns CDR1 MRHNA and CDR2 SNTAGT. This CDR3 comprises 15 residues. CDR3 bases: TGTGCCAGCAGTGATTCTAGGGGTTTGATGAAGACCCAGTACTTC. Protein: CASSDSRGLMKTQYF.

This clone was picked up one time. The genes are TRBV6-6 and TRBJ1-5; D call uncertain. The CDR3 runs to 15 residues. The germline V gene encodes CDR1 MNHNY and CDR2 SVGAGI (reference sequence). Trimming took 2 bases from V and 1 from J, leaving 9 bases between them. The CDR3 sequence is CASSYRNFSNQPQHF. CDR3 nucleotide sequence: TGTGCCAGCAGTTACAGGAATTTCAGCAATCAGCCCCAGCATTTT.